The subject of this entry is one TCR beta chain. The data stem from a study of blood T cell repertoires in COVID-19. On the study more broadly: Both acute and convalescent COVID-19 samples were obtained from the United States, Italy and Spain. From T cells, B-cell-depleted T cells, or PBMCs came the material, which was cDNA or gDNA.

This CDR3 is 15 amino acids long. With 4 bases clipped from V and 8 bases from J, the junction kept 5 bases outside the gene matches. Germline CDR1 is MGHRA and CDR2 is YSYEKL. Clones were sequenced by immunoSEQ multiplex PCR, and TCRdb holds only the in-frame ones, with some missing. The sample contains approximately 210,000 clones, more than 85% of which appear only once. The sample taken for sequencing was peripheral blood. V usage is TRBV4-1 and J usage is TRBJ1-6; 10 bases fit TRBD1. This TCR derives from a man between 40 and 49 years old with active or convalescent COVID-19. The CDR3 protein is CASSLTGQGHSPLHF. The CDR3 nucleotides read TGCGCCAGCAGCCTCACGGGACAGGGGCATTCACCCCTCCACTTT.